The 17 T cell receptor beta chains listed next were all sequenced from one sample in a study of cytomegalovirus exposure and HLA in healthy donors. Repertoires were generated with immunoSEQ multiplex PCR, while TCRdb's copy carries only in-frame clones and drops some. Of around 61,000 clones listed, around nine tenths are singletons. The sequencing input was PBMCs. These receptors originate from a young man in good health and CMV-seronegative.

The rearrangement uses TRBV7-2 and TRBJ2-3, with 14 bases matching TRBD2. The V gene end was trimmed by 4 bases and the J gene end by 14 bases; junction bases not matched to a gene: 5. The V gene's germline CDR1 is SGHTA and CDR2 FQGNSA. The CDR3 sequence is 13 residues long. The CDR3 loop reads CASSSRLAGGPYF. The CDR3 DNA reads as TGTGCCAGCAGCTCTAGACTAGCGGGAGGGCCGTATTTT.

V and J are TRBV27 and TRBJ2-6; TRBD1 agrees at 8 bases. CDR3 length: 14 amino acids. V was pared by 3 bases and J by 8 bases, with 3 bases of the junction left unmatched. From germline, CDR1 is MNHEY and CDR2 SMNVEV (reference sequence). CDR3 residues: CASSFARGPNVLTF. The CDR3 DNA sequence: TGTGCCAGCAGTTTCGCCAGGGGGCCCAACGTCCTGACTTTC.

In DNA, the CDR3 is TGTGCCAGCAGTCTCCTTTTGAACACTGAAGCTTTCTTT. Its translation is CASSLLLNTEAFF. This rearrangement joins TRBV28 to TRBJ1-1; D ambiguous. V was clipped by 5 bases and J by 0 bases, with 7 bases between them. CDR3 length: 13 amino acids. Germline CDR1 and CDR2: MDHEN and SYDVKM.

The V and J genes are TRBV5-4 and TRBJ2-3; 14 nucleotides match TRBD2. Trimming cost V 5 bases and J 5 bases; bases outside gene matches: 1. The CDR3 consists of 14 residues. Germline CDR1 SGHNT, CDR2 YYREEE (reference sequence). The CDR3 sequence: CASRGLAGEDTQYF. In DNA, the CDR3 is TGTGCCAGCAGGGGACTAGCGGGAGAAGATACGCAGTATTTT.

The CDR3 DNA reads TGTGCCATCAGTGAGTCTGGACAGGTCAATCAGCCCCAGCATTTT. It yields the protein CAISESGQVNQPQHF. This chain joins TRBV10-3 and TRBJ1-5, with TRBD1 matching over 7 bases. Trimming removed 0 bases from V and 3 bases from J; junction bases left unmatched: 2. The germline V gene encodes CDR1 ENHRY and CDR2 SYGVKD. The CDR3 loop spans 15 amino acids.

This chain connects TRBV28 to TRBJ1-4; D call uncertain. The V and J ends lost 6 bases and 8 bases respectively, with 10 bases between them. This CDR3 has 12 amino acids. Germline V gene lookup returns CDR1 MDHEN and CDR2 SYDVKM. The DNA of the CDR3 is TGTGCCAGCAGGACCCCGGAGGAAAAACTGTTTTTT. Translating it yields CASRTPEEKLFF.

This chain links TRBV7-9 with TRBJ2-7, with 13 bases that match TRBD2. V was clipped by 5 bases and J by 6 bases; unmatched bases: 4. The CDR3 loop spans 14 amino acids. Germline CDR1 reads SEHNR; CDR2 reads FQNEAQ (reference sequence). CDR3 amino acids: CASSEGLAGVEQYF. DNA of the CDR3: TGTGCCAGCAGCGAAGGACTAGCGGGGGTCGAGCAGTACTTC.

This chain links TRBV6-1 with TRBJ1-5; weak D call: TRBD1 (6 bases). CDR1 and CDR2 from the germline V gene are MNHNS and SASEGT. Trimming took 6 bases from V and 4 from J, leaving 13 bases between them. The CDR3 extends over 14 amino acids. The CDR3 is CASRYRVGNQPQHF. As DNA, the CDR3 is TGTGCCAGCAGGTACAGGGTGGGGAATCAGCCCCAGCATTTT.

The chain is built from TRBV9 and TRBJ2-3; 9 positions match TRBD2. The length of the CDR3 is 15 residues. V lost 0 bases to trimming and J lost 3 bases; unmatched junction nucleotides: 2. Germline assignment: CDR1 SGDLS and CDR2 YYNGEE. The CDR3 sequence is CASSVAAGGTDTQYF. In DNA form, the CDR3 reads TGTGCCAGCAGCGTAGCCGCGGGAGGGACAGATACGCAGTATTTT.

This chain uses TRBV13 with TRBJ2-1, with D hard to call. Deletions cut 5 bases from V and 5 bases from J, with 7 bases between. CDR3 length: 12 residues. CDR1 and CDR2 from the germline V gene are PRHDT and FYEKMQ (reference sequence). The CDR3 DNA follows: TGTGCCAGCAGCCGAGATAACAATGAGCAGTTCTTC. Encoded protein: CASSRDNNEQFF.

The genes are TRBV5-6 and TRBJ1-5; 7 nucleotides match TRBD1. This CDR3 region has 17 residues. Looked up from germline, CDR1 is SGHDT and CDR2 is YYEEEE. V was clipped by 0 bases and J by 4 bases; unmatched bases: 10. CDR3 in DNA: TGTGCCAGCAGCTTGGGGACAGGATCGTTATTTAATCAGCCCCAGCATTTT. Protein sequence: CASSLGTGSLFNQPQHF.

The genes are TRBV11-1 and TRBJ2-1; D ambiguous. The CDR3 loop spans 15 amino acids. The germline V and J ends were trimmed by 4 bases and 0 bases, with 10 bases remaining between them. CDR1 and CDR2 from the germline V gene are SGHAT and FQDESV (reference sequence). Written as DNA, the CDR3 is TGTGCCAGCAGCTCCCCGAACATCTCCTACAATGAGCAGTTCTTC. This gives the protein CASSSPNISYNEQFF.

This chain joins TRBV6-5 and TRBJ1-1; D gene uncertain. Trimming removed 6 bases at V and 0 bases at J, with 14 bases between. CDR1 MNHEY and CDR2 SVGAGI come from the germline V gene. The CDR3 consists of 15 residues. The CDR3: CASSLSLNLNTEAFF. As DNA, the CDR3 is TGTGCCAGCAGCCTATCTCTAAACCTGAACACTGAAGCTTTCTTT.

The chain uses TRBV14 and TRBJ2-7; D might be TRBD2 (5 bases). CDR3 length: 11 amino acids. Germline V gene lookup returns CDR1 SGHDN and CDR2 FVKESK. Trimming removed 6 bases at V and 5 bases at J, with 8 bases between. The DNA for the CDR3 is TGTGCCAGCAGTCCGGGGAACGAGCAGTACTTC. Protein product: CASSPGNEQYF. Looking up the rest from reference TRBV14 and TRBJ2-7 gives the full variable domain: EAGVTQFPSHSVIEKGQTVTLRCDPISGHDNLYWYRRVMGKEIKFLLHFVKESKQDESGMPNNRFLAERTGGTYSTLKVQPAELEDSGVYFCASSPGNEQYFGPGTRLTVT.

The chain links TRBV7-9 to TRBJ2-1; 7 positions match TRBD2. The CDR3 contains 16 residues. Germline CDR1 reads SEHNR; CDR2 reads FQNEAQ (reference sequence). Trimming removed 5 bases from V and 7 bases from J; junction bases left unmatched: 14. CDR3 region: CASSTYWRERDNEQFF. CDR3 nucleotide sequence: TGTGCCAGCAGCACATATTGGCGGGAGCGTGATAATGAGCAGTTCTTC.

This sequence joins TRBV25-1 and TRBJ1-1, with D hard to call. The ends were cut back, 7 bases at V and 10 bases at J, with 13 bases in the middle. Germline CDR1 MGHDK, CDR2 SYGVNS. The CDR3 length is 11 residues. CDR3 amino acids: CASKEDAGAFF. In DNA, the CDR3 is TGTGCCAGCAAGGAGGACGCAGGAGCTTTCTTT.

This chain links TRBV2 with TRBJ2-1; 11 bases are shared with TRBD2. Per the germline V gene, CDR1 is SNHLY and CDR2 is FYNNEI. Germline trimming cut 9 bases from V and 6 bases from J; bases unmatched to any gene: 4. There are 13 residues in the CDR3. The CDR3, as DNA: TGTGCCAGACGACTAGCGGGGATCAATGAGCAGTTCTTC. Translated: CARRLAGINEQFF.